The clone carrying this T cell receptor beta chain has ten or more counts. Its specificity is not known. This specimen comes from a study of T cell repertoires in cytomegalovirus infection. The study, taken as a whole, reports: Summed frequency of public TCR beta families distinguished CMV carriers with the relevant HLA. Predominance within the ex vivo response was attributable to HLA-C-restricted CMV-specific TCR beta clonotypes.

This CDR3 spans 13 amino acids. Germline V gene sequence: CDR1 DFQATT, CDR2 SNEGSKA (reference sequence). TCRdb processed the reads anew with MiXCR; each CDR3 protein has one entry. Of over 200,000 distinct CDR3 sequences in the sample, roughly 13% were seen once. Sequencing was performed on PBMCs. V gene TRBV20-1 combines with J gene TRBJ2-7; 9 bases line up with TRBD1. The clonotype was recovered from a human donor in good health (CMV status not recorded). Some clones in this sample may be carry-over from other donors' samples. Here the CDR3 DNA reads TGCAGCGCCCGGGACAGGGCTGGCTACGAGCAGTACTTC. Its translation is CSARDRAGYEQYF.